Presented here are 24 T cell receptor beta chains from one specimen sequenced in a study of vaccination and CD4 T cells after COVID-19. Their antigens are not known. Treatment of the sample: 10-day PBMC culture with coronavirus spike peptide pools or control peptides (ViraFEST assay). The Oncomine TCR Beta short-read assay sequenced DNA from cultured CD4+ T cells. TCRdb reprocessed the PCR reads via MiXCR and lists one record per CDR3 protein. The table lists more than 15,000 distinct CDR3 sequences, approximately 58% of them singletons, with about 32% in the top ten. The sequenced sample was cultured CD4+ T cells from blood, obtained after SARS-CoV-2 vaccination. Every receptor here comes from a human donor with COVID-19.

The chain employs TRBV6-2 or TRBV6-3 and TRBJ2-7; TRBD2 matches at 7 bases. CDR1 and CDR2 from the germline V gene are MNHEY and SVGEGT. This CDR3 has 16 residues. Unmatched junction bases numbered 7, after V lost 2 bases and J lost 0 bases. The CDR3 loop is CASSYATSLSSYEQYF. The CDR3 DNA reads TGTGCCAGCAGTTACGCGACTAGCCTTAGCTCCTACGAGCAGTACTTC.

The CDR3 nucleotides read TGTGCCAGTTCGGACAGGGGATGGGATACGCAGTATTTT. Translating it yields CASSDRGWDTQYF. The chain employs TRBV19 and TRBJ2-3; TRBD1 aligns across 9 bases. The trim removed 8 bases at V and 6 bases at J, leaving 6 bases unmatched. The CDR3 sequence is 13 residues long. CDR1 is LNHDA, CDR2 SQIVND, per germline (reference sequence).

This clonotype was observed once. For the CDR3, the DNA is TGTGCCAGCAGCTTAGTAAGAGGGGGCGGCCGGGATAATGAAAAACTGTTTTTT. Amino acids: CASSLVRGGGRDNEKLFF. This chain uses TRBV7-2 with TRBJ1-4, with 7 bases that match TRBD1. The CDR3 has 18 amino acids. V dropped 1 base and J dropped 4; count of bases not matched to a gene: 12. The germline V gene has CDR1 SGHTA and CDR2 FQGNSA.

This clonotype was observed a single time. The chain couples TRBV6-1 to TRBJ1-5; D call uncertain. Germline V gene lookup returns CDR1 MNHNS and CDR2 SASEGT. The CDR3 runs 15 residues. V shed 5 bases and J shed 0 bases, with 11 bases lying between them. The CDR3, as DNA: TGTGCCAGCAGTCCATCGGCCGGTAGCAATCAGCCCCAGCATTTT. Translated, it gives CASSPSAGSNQPQHF.

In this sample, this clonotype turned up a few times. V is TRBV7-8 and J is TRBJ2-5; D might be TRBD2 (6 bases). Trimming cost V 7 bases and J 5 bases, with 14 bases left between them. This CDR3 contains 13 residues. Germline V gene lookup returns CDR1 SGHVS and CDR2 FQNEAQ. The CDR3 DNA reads TGTGCCAGCAACCAGGGACTTCTGGAGACCCAGTACTTC. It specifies CASNQGLLETQYF.

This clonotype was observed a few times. CDR3 nucleotides: TGTGCCAGCAGTTCCGCCCGACAGGGAACGAACACTGAAGCTTTCTTT. This sequence encodes CASSSARQGTNTEAFF. The chain couples TRBV6-5 to TRBJ1-1; TRBD1 agrees at 7 bases. CDR1 and CDR2 from the germline V gene are MNHEY and SVGAGI. J was trimmed by 1 base and V by 4 bases; bases with no gene match: 9. The CDR3 consists of 16 residues.

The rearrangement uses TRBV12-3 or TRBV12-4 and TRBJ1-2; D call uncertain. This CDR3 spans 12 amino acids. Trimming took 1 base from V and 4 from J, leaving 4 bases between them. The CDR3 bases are TGTGCCAGCAGTTTAGTGGGCTATGGCTACACCTTC. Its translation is CASSLVGYGYTF.

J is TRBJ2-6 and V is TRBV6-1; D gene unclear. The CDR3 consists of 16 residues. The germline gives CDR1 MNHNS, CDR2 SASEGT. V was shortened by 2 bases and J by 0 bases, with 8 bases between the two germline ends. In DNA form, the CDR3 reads TGTGCCAGCAGTGAACATGCATCCTCTGGGGCCAACGTCCTGACTTTC. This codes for CASSEHASSGANVLTF.

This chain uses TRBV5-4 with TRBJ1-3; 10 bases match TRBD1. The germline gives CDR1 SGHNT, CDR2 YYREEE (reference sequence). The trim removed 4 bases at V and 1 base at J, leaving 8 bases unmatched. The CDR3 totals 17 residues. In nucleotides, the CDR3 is TGTGCCAGCAGCCGGGGACAGGGGAAGTTATCTGGAAACACCATATATTTT. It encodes CASSRGQGKLSGNTIYF. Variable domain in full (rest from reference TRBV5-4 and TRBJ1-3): ETGVTQSPTHLIKTRGQQVTLRCSSQSGHNTVSWYQQALGQGPQFIFQYYREEENGRGNFPPRFSGLQFPNYSSELNVNALELDDSALYLCASSRGQGKLSGNTIYFGEGSWLTVV.

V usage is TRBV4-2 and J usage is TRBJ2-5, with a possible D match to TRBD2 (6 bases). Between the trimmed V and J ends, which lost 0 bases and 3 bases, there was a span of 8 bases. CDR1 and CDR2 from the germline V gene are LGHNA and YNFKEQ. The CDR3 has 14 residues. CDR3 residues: CASSQETREETQYF. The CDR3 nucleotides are TGTGCCAGCAGCCAAGAGACTAGGGAAGAGACCCAGTACTTC.

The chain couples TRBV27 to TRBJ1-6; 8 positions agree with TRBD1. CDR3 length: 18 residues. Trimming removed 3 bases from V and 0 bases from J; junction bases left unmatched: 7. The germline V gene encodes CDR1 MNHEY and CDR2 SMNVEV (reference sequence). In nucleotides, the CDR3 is TGTGCCAGCAGTTTCGGACAGGGTAGTTTCTCCTATAATTCACCCCTCCACTTT. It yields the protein CASSFGQGSFSYNSPLHF.

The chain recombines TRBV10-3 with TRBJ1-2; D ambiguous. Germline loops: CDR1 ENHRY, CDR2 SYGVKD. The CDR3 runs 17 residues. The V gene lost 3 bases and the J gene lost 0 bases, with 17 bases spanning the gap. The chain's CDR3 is CAISDEARGDPNYGYTF. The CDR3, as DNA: TGTGCCATCAGTGATGAGGCTCGGGGTGATCCTAACTATGGCTACACCTTC.

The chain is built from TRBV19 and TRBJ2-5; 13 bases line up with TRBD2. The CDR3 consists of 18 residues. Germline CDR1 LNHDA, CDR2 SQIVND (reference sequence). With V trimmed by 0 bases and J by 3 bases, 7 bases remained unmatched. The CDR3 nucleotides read TGTGCCAGTAGTATAGAGAAGACTAGCGGGGGGTCCGAAGAGACCCAGTACTTC. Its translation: CASSIEKTSGGSEETQYF.

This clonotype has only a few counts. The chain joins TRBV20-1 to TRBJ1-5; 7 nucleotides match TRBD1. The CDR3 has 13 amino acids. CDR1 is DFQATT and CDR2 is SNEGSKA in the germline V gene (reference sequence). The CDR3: CSAGTVENQPQHF. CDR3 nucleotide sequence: TGCAGCGCCGGGACAGTGGAGAATCAGCCCCAGCATTTT.

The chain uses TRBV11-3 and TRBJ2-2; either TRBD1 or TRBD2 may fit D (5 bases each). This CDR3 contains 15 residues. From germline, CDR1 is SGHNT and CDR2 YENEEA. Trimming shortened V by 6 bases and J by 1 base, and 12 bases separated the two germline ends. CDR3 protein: CASSVGEKNTGELFF. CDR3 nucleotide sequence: TGTGCCAGCAGTGTGGGGGAGAAGAACACCGGGGAGCTGTTTTTT.

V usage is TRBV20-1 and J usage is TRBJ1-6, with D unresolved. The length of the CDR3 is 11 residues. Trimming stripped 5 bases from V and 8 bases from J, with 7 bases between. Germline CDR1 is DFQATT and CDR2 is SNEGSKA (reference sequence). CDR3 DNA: TGCAGTGCTTGGAAGGATTCACCCCTCCACTTT. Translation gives CSAWKDSPLHF.

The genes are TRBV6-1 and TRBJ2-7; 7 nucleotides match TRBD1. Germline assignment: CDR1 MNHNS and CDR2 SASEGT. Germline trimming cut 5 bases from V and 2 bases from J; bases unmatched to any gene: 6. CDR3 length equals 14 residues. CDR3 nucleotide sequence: TGTGCCAGCAGTCAGGGACAGACTACCTACGAGCAGTACTTC. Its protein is CASSQGQTTYEQYF.

Here the CDR3 DNA reads TGTGCCAGTAGTGCGCAGGCCAAGAACTATGGCTACACCTTC. Its protein is CASSAQAKNYGYTF. This chain uses TRBV19 with TRBJ1-2; D gene ambiguous. Germline lookup yields CDR1 LNHDA and CDR2 SQIVND (reference sequence). This CDR3 region has 14 residues. V was trimmed by 5 bases and J by 2 bases, leaving 12 bases between them.

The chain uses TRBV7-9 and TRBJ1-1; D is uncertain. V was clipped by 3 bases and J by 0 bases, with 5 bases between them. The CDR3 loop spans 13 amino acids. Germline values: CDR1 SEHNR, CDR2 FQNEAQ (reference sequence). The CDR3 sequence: CASSLFVNTEAFF. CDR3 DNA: TGTGCCAGCAGCTTGTTTGTGAACACTGAAGCTTTCTTT.

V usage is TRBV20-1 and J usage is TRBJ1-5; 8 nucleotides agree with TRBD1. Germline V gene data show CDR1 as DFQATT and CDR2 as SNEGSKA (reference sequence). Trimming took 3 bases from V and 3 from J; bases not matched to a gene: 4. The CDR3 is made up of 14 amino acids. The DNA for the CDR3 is TGCAGTGCTAGGCCAGGGGGCAACAATCAGCCCCAGCATTTT. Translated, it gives CSARPGGNNQPQHF.

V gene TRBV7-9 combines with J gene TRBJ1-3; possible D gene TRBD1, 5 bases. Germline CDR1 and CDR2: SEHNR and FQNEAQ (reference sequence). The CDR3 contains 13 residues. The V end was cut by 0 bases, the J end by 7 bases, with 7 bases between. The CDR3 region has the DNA TGTGCCAGCAGCTTAGCGCAGGGCAACACCATATATTTT. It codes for CASSLAQGNTIYF.

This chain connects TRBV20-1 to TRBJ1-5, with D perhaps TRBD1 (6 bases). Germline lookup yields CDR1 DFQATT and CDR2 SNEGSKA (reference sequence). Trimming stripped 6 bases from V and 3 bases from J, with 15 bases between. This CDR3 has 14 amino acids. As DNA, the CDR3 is TGCAGTGCGGCAGTTACAGGGACCAATCAGCCCCAGCATTTT. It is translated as CSAAVTGTNQPQHF.

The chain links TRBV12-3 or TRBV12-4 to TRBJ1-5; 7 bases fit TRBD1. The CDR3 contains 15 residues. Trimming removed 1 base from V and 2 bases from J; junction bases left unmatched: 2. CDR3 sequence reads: CASSLGGTGNQPQHF. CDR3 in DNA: TGTGCCAGCAGTTTAGGAGGGACAGGCAATCAGCCCCAGCATTTT.

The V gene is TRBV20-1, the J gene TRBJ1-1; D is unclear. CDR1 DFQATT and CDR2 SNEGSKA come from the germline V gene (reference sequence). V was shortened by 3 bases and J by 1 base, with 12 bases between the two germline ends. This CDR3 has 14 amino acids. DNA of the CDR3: TGCAGTGCTAGTGGGAGTCCGTGGAACACTGAAGCTTTCTTT. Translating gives CSASGSPWNTEAFF.